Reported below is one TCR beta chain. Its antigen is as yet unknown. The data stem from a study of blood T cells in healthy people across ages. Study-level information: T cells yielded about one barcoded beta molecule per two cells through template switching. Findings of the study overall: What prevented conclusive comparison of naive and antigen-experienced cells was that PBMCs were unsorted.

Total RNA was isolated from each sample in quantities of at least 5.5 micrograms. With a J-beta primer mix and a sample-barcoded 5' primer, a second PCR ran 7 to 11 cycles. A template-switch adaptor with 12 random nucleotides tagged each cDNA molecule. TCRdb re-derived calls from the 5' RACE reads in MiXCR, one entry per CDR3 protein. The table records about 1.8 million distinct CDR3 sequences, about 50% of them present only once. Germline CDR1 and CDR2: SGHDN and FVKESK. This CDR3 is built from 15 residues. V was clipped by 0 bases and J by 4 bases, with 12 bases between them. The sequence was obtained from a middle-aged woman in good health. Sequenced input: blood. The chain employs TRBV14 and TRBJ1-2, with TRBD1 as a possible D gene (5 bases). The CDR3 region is CASSQDWGFPYGYTF. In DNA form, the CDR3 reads TGTGCCAGCAGCCAAGATTGGGGGTTCCCCTATGGCTACACCTTC.